This entry lists 31 T cell receptor beta chains sequenced from one sample in a study of blood T cells in healthy people across ages. It was with a sample-barcoded 5' primer and a J-beta primer mix that a second PCR of roughly 7 to 12 cycles was run. From the 5' RACE reads, TCRdb called clonotypes with MiXCR, one entry per CDR3 protein. The profile shows approximately 780,000 distinct CDR3 sequences, around 24% of them singletons. The same data also went into a second study, on T cells of mothers and their children.

Sequenced sample: blood. These TCRs come from a boy aged 10-17 years in good health.

The chain joins TRBV12-3 or TRBV12-4 to TRBJ2-1; 8 positions agree with TRBD2. The V gene end was trimmed by 3 bases and the J gene end by 6 bases; junction bases not matched to a gene: 7. The CDR3 length is 15 residues. The CDR3 reads CASSFMGGGFNEQFF. CDR3 in DNA: TGTGCCAGCAGTTTTATGGGCGGGGGGTTCAATGAGCAGTTCTTC.

This clonotype was recorded a few times. The V call is TRBV2, the J call TRBJ2-3, with 7 bases fitting TRBD2. CDR3 length: 15 amino acids. CDR1 SNHLY and CDR2 FYNNEI come from the germline V gene. V lost 6 bases and J lost 0; bases outside the gene matches: 6. The CDR3 nucleotides are TGTGCCAGCAGGCCTACTAGCGAGAGCACAGATACGCAGTATTTT. Translation gives CASRPTSESTDTQYF.

CDR3 sequence reads: CSVVPSGDGEQFF. The CDR3 DNA is TGCAGCGTTGTTCCTAGCGGGGACGGTGAGCAGTTCTTC. The genes are TRBV29-1 and TRBJ2-1, with 9 bases aligning to TRBD2. Germline CDR1 reads SQVTM; CDR2 reads ANQGSEA. The CDR3 is made up of 13 amino acids. Trimming took 4 bases from V and 9 from J; bases not matched to a gene: 7.

The chain employs TRBV12-3 or TRBV12-4 and TRBJ1-4, with 7 bases that match TRBD1. The CDR3 is made up of 14 amino acids. V was clipped by 7 bases and J by 3 bases; unmatched bases: 5. This CDR3 is CASTLGQPNEKLFF. Written as DNA, the CDR3 is TGTGCCAGCACCCTGGGACAGCCTAATGAAAAACTGTTTTTT.

This clonotype was observed a handful of times. The CDR3 sequence is CASSQDGKGLVNLSEAFF. The CDR3 DNA is TGTGCCAGCAGCCAAGATGGCAAGGGGCTTGTTAATCTATCTGAAGCTTTCTTT. The chain couples TRBV4-2 to TRBJ1-1, with a tentative D call TRBD1 (5 bases). Trimming took 0 bases from V and 6 from J, leaving 23 bases between them. CDR3 length: 18 amino acids. Per germline, CDR1 LGHNA and CDR2 YNFKEQ.

This clonotype was picked up a small number of times. The CDR3 reads CASSASEPGLAGDTQYF. DNA for the CDR3: TGCGCCAGCAGCGCTTCGGAACCGGGACTAGCGGGGGATACGCAGTATTTT. This chain links TRBV10-1 with TRBJ2-3; the match to TRBD2 covers 13 bases. Losses at the gene ends were 6 bases for V and 6 bases for J; bases not matched to a gene: 12. The CDR3 spans 17 residues. The germline V gene has CDR1 WNHNN and CDR2 SYGVQD (reference sequence).

This clonotype has just a few counts. This rearrangement joins TRBV19 to TRBJ2-1, with 10 bases lining up with TRBD1. V shed 8 bases and J 4 bases; nucleotides not matched to a gene: 8. Germline V lookup: CDR1 LNHDA, CDR2 SQIVND (reference sequence). CDR3 size: 15 residues. For the CDR3, the DNA is TGTGCCAGTCTGGGTGGGGACAGGGGATACAATGAGCAGTTCTTC. Its translation is CASLGGDRGYNEQFF.

This clonotype was seen a few times. The genes are TRBV20-1 and TRBJ2-5, with TRBD2 identical over 9 bases. V trimming: 3 bases; J trimming: 2 bases; junction bases outside the gene matches: 1. The CDR3 spans 13 residues. Per germline, CDR1 DFQATT and CDR2 SNEGSKA (reference sequence). CDR3 protein: CSASAGGQETQYF. DNA for the CDR3: TGCAGTGCTAGCGCGGGGGGGCAAGAGACCCAGTACTTC.

In this sample, this clonotype turned up many times. This rearrangement joins TRBV18 to TRBJ2-5; possibly TRBD1 for D (5 bases). V was clipped by 8 bases and J by 2 bases, with 12 bases between them. Germline V gene lookup returns CDR1 KGHSH and CDR2 LQKENI. The CDR3 sequence is 13 residues long. The CDR3 DNA follows: TGTGCCAGCAGCCCGGCAGGGCAAGAGACCCAGTACTTC. It specifies CASSPAGQETQYF. Full variable domain (missing parts from reference TRBV18 and TRBJ2-5): NAGVMQNPRHLVRRRGQEARLRCSPMKGHSHVYWYRQLPEEGLKFMVYLQKENIIDESGMPKERFSAEFPKEGPSILRIQQVVRGDSAAYFCASSPAGQETQYFGPGTRLLVL.

This chain joins TRBV10-3 and TRBJ2-7; 8 positions agree with TRBD1. The junction had 10 bases not matched to a gene; V was cut back by 10 bases and J by 5 bases. Germline V gives CDR1 ENHRY, CDR2 SYGVKD. CDR3 length: 13 amino acids. Here the CDR3 reads CATNYRGYDEQYF. DNA for the CDR3: TGTGCCACCAATTACAGGGGGTACGACGAGCAGTACTTC.

This chain joins TRBV20-1 and TRBJ2-2; D is unclear. Germline lookup yields CDR1 DFQATT and CDR2 SNEGSKA (reference sequence). Trimming shortened V by 0 bases and J by 7 bases, and 9 bases separated the two germline ends. The CDR3 contains 13 residues. CDR3 amino acids: CSARDPRLGELFF. CDR3 bases: TGCAGTGCTAGAGATCCCAGACTCGGGGAGCTGTTTTTT.

This clonotype was picked up a small number of times. The chain has TRBV24-1 and TRBJ1-5, with D unresolved. The CDR3 sequence is 13 residues long. Trimming took off 5 bases at V and 5 bases at J, with 9 bases between the two ends. Germline V gene sequence: CDR1 KGHDR, CDR2 SFDVKD. CDR3 bases: TGTGCCACCAGTGGGGGAAATTATCAGCCCCAGCATTTT. Its protein is CATSGGNYQPQHF.

The gene calls are TRBV11-2 and TRBJ2-5, with TRBD1 matching 8 bases. Unmatched junction bases numbered 8, after V lost 6 bases and J lost 5 bases. Germline V gene lookup returns CDR1 SGHAT and CDR2 FQNNGV. The length of the CDR3 is 14 residues. The CDR3 DNA reads as TGTGCCAGCAGGATGGCAGGGGGCAGGGAGACCCAGTACTTC. Protein product: CASRMAGGRETQYF.

The sample holds a few counts of this clonotype. One end of the junction does not line up with germline, which may come from a read error. The V and J genes are TRBV20-1 and TRBJ1-1; D is perhaps TRBD1 (5 bases). CDR1 is DFQATT, CDR2 SNEGSKA, per germline (reference sequence). CDR3 size: 16 residues. The CDR3 DNA is TGCAGTGCTAGAGAAGTAGGGGCCCCGTTGAACTCTGAAGCTTTCTTT. This translates into CSAREVGAPLNSEAFF.

V and J are TRBV10-2 and TRBJ1-1, with D maybe TRBD1 (5 bases). This CDR3 contains 14 residues. Trimming stripped 6 bases from V and 5 bases from J, with 16 bases between. Germline V gene data show CDR1 as WSHSY and CDR2 as SAAADI. CDR3 coding DNA: TGCGCCAGCAGGGCTCCCGGGGCACTGACTGAAGCTTTCTTT. Translated, it gives CASRAPGALTEAFF.

J is TRBJ2-5 and V is TRBV29-1; either TRBD1 or TRBD2 may fit D (6 bases each). The J call may be in error: the DNA end matches TRBJ2-7 better. The CDR3 is 12 amino acids. Germline loops: CDR1 SQVTM, CDR2 ANQGSEA. CDR3 in amino acids: CSVLAEGDEQYF. The CDR3 bases are TGCAGCGTTCTGGCGGAGGGGGACGAGCAGTACTTC.

This clonotype occurred many times. One end of the junction does not line up with germline, which may come from a read error. V usage is TRBV5-1 and J usage is TRBJ2-1, with TRBD1 matching 8 bases. Germline CDR1 is SGHRS and CDR2 is YFSETQ. The CDR3 loop spans 14 amino acids. CDR3 in DNA: TGTGCCAGCAGTTTGGGACAGGATTACAATGAGCAGTTCTTC. Its protein is CASSLGQDYNEQFF. Full variable domain (rest looked up from reference TRBV5-1 and TRBJ2-1): KAGVTQTPRYLIKTRGQQVTLSCSPISGHRSVSWYQQTPGQGLQFLFEYFSETQRNKGNFPGRFSGRQFSNSRSEMNVSTLELGDSALYLCASSLGQDYNEQFFGPGTRLTVL.

There are a few counts of this clonotype. The missing conserved phenylalanine or tryptophan at the end of this CDR3 makes a read error likely. This sequence joins TRBV6-5 and TRBJ2-5; 9 nucleotides agree with TRBD1. The CDR3 has 13 residues. Germline V gene data show CDR1 as MNHEY and CDR2 as SVGAGI. V shed 7 bases and J 5 bases; nucleotides not matched to a gene: 5. DNA for the CDR3: TGTGCCAGCACAACAGGGGGCCGGGAGACCCAGTACTCC. Translation gives CASTTGGRETQYS.

The rearrangement uses TRBV6-2 or TRBV6-3 and TRBJ2-3; 12 bases fit TRBD1. CDR1 MNHEY and CDR2 SVGEGT come from the germline V gene. The length of the CDR3 is 15 residues. With V trimmed by 7 bases and J by 3 bases, 5 bases remained unmatched. In DNA, the CDR3 is TGTGCCAGCACCAGGGACAGGGGGCCGACAGATACGCAGTATTTT. This codes for CASTRDRGPTDTQYF.

This clonotype came up a few times. The chain has TRBV2 and TRBJ1-1; no reliable D call. Between the trimmed V and J ends, which lost 9 bases and 0 bases, there was a span of 5 bases. This CDR3 is 11 amino acids long. Germline-derived CDR1 and CDR2 are SNHLY and FYNNEI. CDR3 bases: TGTGCCAGTCACGTGAACACTGAAGCTTTCTTT. Encoded protein: CASHVNTEAFF.

Only a few counts were recorded for this clonotype. The chain recombines TRBV4-2 with TRBJ2-5; D might be TRBD2 (6 bases). CDR1 LGHNA and CDR2 YNFKEQ come from the germline V gene. This CDR3 comprises 16 residues. V shed 8 bases and J shed 6 bases, with 25 bases lying between them. As DNA, the CDR3 is TGTGCCAGCGGATGGGTAGGCAGGAGGGGATGGAAGACCCAGTACTTC. Residues: CASGWVGRRGWKTQYF.

The chain is built from TRBV5-1 and TRBJ2-1; D might be TRBD1 or TRBD2, each matching 6 bases. The CDR3 has 16 residues. Germline V gives CDR1 SGHRS, CDR2 YFSETQ. V was trimmed by 2 bases and J by 0 bases, leaving 12 bases between them. The CDR3 DNA reads TGCGCCAGCAGCTTAGGGGGGTCCCTCTCCTACAATGAGCAGTTCTTC. It codes for CASSLGGSLSYNEQFF.

The rearrangement links TRBV11-1 to TRBJ1-1, with D perhaps matching TRBD1 (5 bases). Trimming removed 0 bases from V and 0 bases from J, with 26 bases in between. The germline gives CDR1 SGHAT, CDR2 FQDESV (reference sequence). CDR3 length: 21 residues. The CDR3 bases are TGTGCCAGCAGCTTAGCTCCTGGCAGGGATTCGAGGCGGATAATGAACACTGAAGCTTTCTTT. Residues: CASSLAPGRDSRRIMNTEAFF.

The genes are TRBV5-5 and TRBJ2-7, with 8 bases that match TRBD1. With 2 bases clipped from V and 2 bases from J, the junction kept 12 bases outside the gene matches. Looked up from germline, CDR1 is SGHKS and CDR2 is YYEKEE (reference sequence). The CDR3 is 17 amino acids. Here the CDR3 DNA reads TGTGCCAGCAGCTTCCGTCCCCAGGGGGCACGGGCCTACGAGCAGTACTTC. Amino acid sequence: CASSFRPQGARAYEQYF.

The genes are TRBV7-8 and TRBJ2-7; unclear D gene. The germline V gene has CDR1 SGHVS and CDR2 FQNEAQ. The CDR3 sequence is 13 residues long. The V end was cut by 2 bases, the J end by 3 bases, with 8 bases between. The CDR3 nucleotides read TGTGCCAGCAGCTTACAATACGTCTACGAGCAGTACTTC. This encodes CASSLQYVYEQYF.

The table lists this clonotype with a few counts. This sequence joins TRBV4-2 and TRBJ2-5; unclear D gene. Trimming cost V 2 bases and J 0 bases, with 10 bases left between them. The CDR3 runs to 15 residues. CDR1 and CDR2 from the germline V gene are LGHNA and YNFKEQ. CDR3 region: CASSQTTLHQETQYF. CDR3 DNA sequence: TGTGCCAGCAGCCAAACTACCCTTCACCAAGAGACCCAGTACTTC.

In regard to this clonotype: Sequence at one end of the junction differs from germline and may be a read error. J is TRBJ2-5 and V is TRBV12-3 or TRBV12-4; D possibly uses TRBD1 or TRBD2 (9 bases each). The J call may be faulty, since TRBJ2-1 better matches the DNA end. This CDR3 comprises 19 residues. The CDR3 region has the DNA TGTGCCAGCAGCTTAGCGAACAGGGGGCTAGCGGGGTCCTACAATGAGCAGTTCTTC. Its translation: CASSLANRGLAGSYNEQFF.

The V gene is TRBV7-9, the J gene TRBJ1-1; D gene unclear. V was clipped by 6 bases and J by 3 bases, with 11 bases between them. Germline-derived CDR1 and CDR2 are SEHNR and FQNEAQ (reference sequence). The CDR3 is 13 amino acids. CDR3 bases: TGTGCCAGCAGGTGGGTTGCGGACACTGAAGCTTTCTTT. Encoded protein: CASRWVADTEAFF.

CDR3 sequence (DNA): TGTGCCAGCAGTTTAATCGGGGGGGCCGCCGGGGAGCTGTTTTTT. Protein: CASSLIGGAAGELFF. The chain carries TRBV12-3 or TRBV12-4 and TRBJ2-2; 8 bases agree with TRBD2. V was pared by 2 bases and J by 6 bases, with 5 bases of the junction left unmatched. The CDR3 is 15 amino acids.

The chain carries TRBV2 and TRBJ2-2, with TRBD1 matching over 8 bases. CDR3 size: 16 residues. CDR1 SNHLY and CDR2 FYNNEI come from the germline V gene. The J segment lost 2 bases and the V segment lost 7 bases, leaving 9 bases of the junction unmatched. The CDR3 DNA reads as TGTGCCAGCACCGACAGGGGATATCATAACACCGGGGAGCTGTTTTTT. Protein sequence: CASTDRGYHNTGELFF.

The chain has TRBV20-1 and TRBJ2-5, with 8 bases matching TRBD2. This CDR3 has 15 amino acids. V dropped 5 bases and J dropped 7; count of bases not matched to a gene: 15. Germline V gives CDR1 DFQATT, CDR2 SNEGSKA (reference sequence). DNA of the CDR3: TGCAGTGCTGCCCCCGGGACTAGTCTTCTCGGGACCCAGTACTTC. Amino acids: CSAAPGTSLLGTQYF.